This T cell receptor beta chain was identified in a study of CD8 T cells in ankylosing spondylitis (dated by TCRdb to 2017 to 2019). Looking at the study overall: To find TCR variants linked to disease, the study profiled T cell receptor beta repertoires in ankylosing spondylitis patients and healthy donors. The full study cohort was made up of about two dozen ankylosing spondylitis patients and 108 healthy donors. Samples of peripheral blood were taken, and for ankylosing spondylitis patients, synovial fluid was collected as well. Broader findings and caveats from the paper: Some motif variants were previously reported in synovial fluid and blood of reactive arthritis patients, suggesting common disease-initiation mechanisms. Significant enrichment of the disease-linked clones was reported in matched synovial fluid samples from ankylosing spondylitis patients. A TCR beta motif of 8 or 9 highly homologous amino acid variants appeared characteristic of blood from ankylosing spondylitis patients. In peripheral blood, the disease-linked clones were found at relatively low frequencies and had a CD8+ phenotype.

As concerns this clonotype: The antigen it recognizes is unknown. Base quality data are lacking; no much larger clone is found one base away.

Sequencer: Illumina HiSeq 2500. Quantitative 5'-RACE with molecular barcodes was used to prepare TCR beta libraries. The authors' analysis ran thus. A new computational method based on a probabilistic model of VDJ rearrangement was used to identify disease-linked TCR variants. TCRdb handled the public reads itself, with Q25 trimming in fastp and clone calling in MiXCR, and kept productive beta chains. Every entry covers one CDR3 protein and lists the most common genes and DNA from its rows. It is TCRdb's table, rather than the study itself, that gives the V and J calls and clone size. Recorded for this sample are over 600,000 distinct CDR3 sequences; around 20% of them occurred a single time. Under 20% of the sample is held by the ten biggest clonotypes. As encoded in the germline V gene, CDR1 is MDHEN while CDR2 is SYDVKM. V is shortened by 7 bases, J by 2 bases, and the region joining them spans 14 bases. The CDR3, from cysteine to phenylalanine, totals 14 residues. Only the CDR3 DNA stays, 42 bases, in frame from base 1.

The V and J segments used are TRBV28 and TRBJ1-1, with the identity of the D gene unclear. The sample taken for sequencing was blood, either unsorted or a sorted T cell fraction (not recorded which). The sequence was collected from a male donor with ankylosing spondylitis. The CDR3 protein: CASTPFRSNTEAFF. The nucleotide sequence reads as follows: TGTGCCAGCACCCCATTCAGATCAAACACTGAAGCTTTCTTT.